The 28 T cell receptor beta chains below come from one sample, sequenced in a study of lymphopenia after photon versus proton radiotherapy. Profiling relied on immunoSEQ multiplex PCR, and the TCRdb table lists in-frame clones only, not all of them. The data hold 20,000 to 30,000 clones, with roughly 80% observed a single time. The sample here was peripheral blood, taken from a patient treated with proton-based radiotherapy. These receptor sequences come from a woman in her 70s with pancreatic cancer.

This clone was seen a handful of times. The chain carries TRBV2 and TRBJ1-2; tentatively, D is TRBD1 (5 bases). Trimming shortened V by 6 bases and J by 7 bases, and 12 bases separated the two germline ends. Germline V gene data show CDR1 as SNHLY and CDR2 as FYNNEI. The CDR3 runs 12 residues. The CDR3: CASRDTGFGYTF. In nucleotides, the CDR3 is TGTGCCAGCAGAGATACAGGTTTTGGCTACACCTTC.

J is TRBJ1-1 and V is TRBV6-1; no reliable D call. Germline assignment: CDR1 MNHNS and CDR2 SASEGT. The CDR3 covers 15 residues. V lost 0 bases and J 1 base, leaving 9 bases between the germline ends. CDR3: CASSEAGRKNTEAFF. The CDR3 DNA is TGTGCCAGCAGTGAAGCGGGTCGGAAGAACACTGAAGCTTTCTTT.

V is TRBV27 and J is TRBJ1-2, with D possibly being TRBD1 (5 bases). The CDR3 is 13 amino acids. Trimming left V 2 bases short and J 7 bases short, with 11 bases between. Germline assignment: CDR1 MNHEY and CDR2 SMNVEV (reference sequence). This CDR3 reads CASSLVGEGGYTF. The CDR3 nucleotides are TGTGCCAGCAGTTTAGTGGGGGAGGGTGGCTACACCTTC.

The chain links TRBV30 to TRBJ1-2; the match to TRBD1 covers 8 bases. CDR1 and CDR2 (germline): GTSNPN, SVGIG (reference sequence). V lost 5 bases to trimming and J lost 6 bases; unmatched junction nucleotides: 5. The length of the CDR3 is 12 residues. CDR3 region: CAWFQGAHGYTF. The CDR3 region has the DNA TGTGCCTGGTTTCAGGGGGCCCATGGCTACACCTTC.

The chain carries TRBV5-1 and TRBJ2-1, with no clear D. From germline, CDR1 is SGHRS and CDR2 YFSETQ. This CDR3 is built from 15 residues. V gave up 0 bases and J gave up 2 bases, with 9 bases separating them. CDR3 sequence (DNA): TGCGCCAGCAGCTTGGGCGGAACTACCTACAATGAGCAGTTCTTC. Residues: CASSLGGTTYNEQFF.

The V and J genes are TRBV9 and TRBJ2-1, with TRBD2 matching over 10 bases. CDR3 length equals 18 residues. Per the germline V gene, CDR1 is SGDLS and CDR2 is YYNGEE. Losses at the gene ends were 0 bases for V and 4 bases for J; bases not matched to a gene: 10. The CDR3 here is CASSVGALKAGGYNEQFF. The CDR3 DNA reads TGTGCCAGCAGCGTAGGGGCCCTAAAAGCGGGAGGGTACAATGAGCAGTTCTTC.

In this sample, this clone turned up once. The chain uses TRBV9 and TRBJ2-7; TRBD1 aligns across 9 bases. J gave up 4 bases and V 4 bases, and 12 bases lay outside the gene matches. Germline CDR1 is SGDLS and CDR2 is YYNGEE. CDR3 length: 16 amino acids. The CDR3 loop reads CASSQGWGQGLYEQYF. CDR3 nucleotide sequence: TGTGCCAGCAGCCAAGGTTGGGGACAGGGACTGTACGAGCAGTACTTC.

CDR3 DNA sequence: TGTGCCAGTCTGGGGATGAACACTGAAGCTTTCTTT. Amino acid sequence: CASLGMNTEAFF. This chain links TRBV28 with TRBJ1-1; D is unresolved. V was cut by 9 bases and J by 0 bases, with 8 bases left in between. Germline-derived CDR1 and CDR2 are MDHEN and SYDVKM. The length of the CDR3 is 12 residues.

The gene calls are TRBV19 and TRBJ2-2, with 7 bases fitting TRBD2. This CDR3 spans 15 amino acids. V was clipped by 11 bases and J by 5 bases; unmatched bases: 14. CDR1 and CDR2 (germline): LNHDA, SQIVND (reference sequence). Here the CDR3 DNA reads TGTGCCGCCTCTATCGCGGGAGTTCAGACCGGGGAGCTGTTTTTT. It specifies CAASIAGVQTGELFF.

This chain connects TRBV27 to TRBJ1-1, with 7 bases fitting TRBD1. CDR1 and CDR2 from the germline V gene are MNHEY and SMNVEV (reference sequence). With 6 bases clipped from V and 1 base from J, the junction kept 8 bases outside the gene matches. The CDR3 has 15 amino acids. In nucleotides, the CDR3 is TGTGCCAGCAGCCAACAGACAGGGAGGAACACTGAAGCTTTCTTT. Translated: CASSQQTGRNTEAFF.

In this sample, this clone turned up once. The genes are TRBV5-6 and TRBJ2-2; possibly TRBD1 or TRBD2 for D (5 bases each). This CDR3 is 17 amino acids long. The V gene lost 4 bases and the J gene lost 7 bases, with 23 bases spanning the gap. Germline V CDR1 and CDR2: SGHDT, YYEEEE. CDR3 sequence (DNA): TGTGCCAGCAGCCAAACCACGGGGCGCCGGGGCGGCGGGGAGCTGTTTTTT. Translated: CASSQTTGRRGGGELFF.

The CDR3 DNA reads as TGTGCCTGGATGTCGGGGCAGGGGCCCCAGCATTTT. Its translation: CAWMSGQGPQHF. The chain uses TRBV30 and TRBJ1-5, with D possibly TRBD1 on 5 matching bases. V dropped 4 bases and J dropped 9 bases, with 13 bases sitting between them. The CDR3 is made up of 12 amino acids. Looked up from germline, CDR1 is GTSNPN and CDR2 is SVGIG (reference sequence). The full variable domain, rest sourced from reference TRBV30 and TRBJ1-5, is SQTIHQWPATLVQPVGSPLSLECTVEGTSNPNLYWYRQAAGRGLQLLFYSVGIGQISSEVPQNLSASRPQDRQFILSSKKLLLSDSGFYLCAWMSGQGPQHFGDGTRLSIL.

The chain couples TRBV27 to TRBJ2-3, with 13 bases that match TRBD2. The J segment lost 6 bases and the V segment lost 5 bases, leaving 5 bases of the junction unmatched. Germline lookup yields CDR1 MNHEY and CDR2 SMNVEV (reference sequence). CDR3 length: 15 residues. The CDR3 here is CASSPGLAGMDTQYF. The DNA for the CDR3 is TGTGCCAGCAGTCCGGGACTAGCGGGAATGGATACGCAGTATTTT.

The rearrangement links TRBV18 to TRBJ1-1; D gene uncertain. CDR1 KGHSH and CDR2 LQKENI come from the germline V gene. CDR3 size: 14 residues. V shed 6 bases and J shed 1 base, with 12 bases lying between them. The CDR3 sequence is CASSQFPGNTEAFF. In DNA form, the CDR3 reads TGTGCCAGCTCTCAGTTCCCAGGGAACACTGAAGCTTTCTTT.

Only one count was recorded for this clone. V usage is TRBV5-1 and J usage is TRBJ1-5; perhaps TRBD1 as D (5 bases). Per germline, CDR1 SGHRS and CDR2 YFSETQ. Trimming stripped 3 bases from V and 4 bases from J, with 17 bases between. The CDR3 is 16 amino acids. CDR3 residues: CASSSGGTWENQPQHF. The CDR3 nucleotides read TGCGCCAGCAGCTCCGGCGGGACGTGGGAAAATCAGCCCCAGCATTTT.

The CDR3 region is CASSPTEQETQYF. The CDR3 DNA reads TGTGCCAGCTCACCGACGGAGCAAGAGACCCAGTACTTC. The chain joins TRBV18 to TRBJ2-5, with D unclear. This CDR3 has 13 amino acids. Germline assignment: CDR1 KGHSH and CDR2 LQKENI. Trimming took off 3 bases at V and 2 bases at J, with 7 bases between the two ends.

This clone showed up just a few times. The rearrangement links TRBV9 to TRBJ2-5; 12 positions match TRBD2. In germline, CDR1 is SGDLS, CDR2 YYNGEE. V lost 5 bases, J lost 5 bases, and 7 bases stayed unmatched. The CDR3 length is 15 residues. The CDR3 sequence: CASRPTSGSTETQYF. For the CDR3, the DNA is TGTGCCAGCAGGCCGACTAGCGGGAGCACGGAGACCCAGTACTTC. Full variable domain (outside the CDR3, taken from reference TRBV9 and TRBJ2-5): DSGVTQTPKHLITATGQRVTLRCSPRSGDLSVYWYQQSLDQGLQFLIQYYNGEERAKGNILERFSAQQFPDLHSELNLSSLELGDSALYFCASRPTSGSTETQYFGPGTRLLVL.

The CDR3 loop reads CASSLLGLENTGELFF. DNA of the CDR3: TGTGCCAGCAGTTTGTTGGGACTAGAGAACACCGGGGAGCTGTTTTTT. The chain links TRBV6-5 to TRBJ2-2, with 8 bases matching TRBD2. CDR3 length equals 16 residues. The trim removed 4 bases at V and 1 base at J, leaving 5 bases unmatched. Germline V gene data show CDR1 as MNHEY and CDR2 as SVGAGI.

This clone was detected once. The J gene is TRBJ2-5, the V gene TRBV7-2; 11 nucleotides align to TRBD2. J gave up 5 bases and V 4 bases, and 6 bases lay outside the gene matches. CDR1 and CDR2 (germline): SGHTA, FQGNSA. The CDR3 runs 15 residues. CDR3 protein: CASSSSGRPGETQYF. CDR3 DNA: TGTGCCAGCAGCTCTAGCGGGAGGCCGGGGGAGACCCAGTACTTC.

This chain joins TRBV28 and TRBJ2-7; D unclear. The CDR3 consists of 12 residues. Between the trimmed V and J ends, which lost 7 bases and 2 bases, there was a span of 9 bases. CDR1 is MDHEN, CDR2 SYDVKM, per germline. The CDR3 region is CASKTDPYEQYF. CDR3 nucleotide sequence: TGTGCCAGCAAAACAGATCCCTACGAGCAGTACTTC.

The V gene is TRBV28, the J gene TRBJ2-5; tentative D call: TRBD1 (6 bases). The J call is in doubt because the DNA end fits TRBJ2-7 better. CDR3 length: 16 amino acids. Looked up from germline, CDR1 is MDHEN and CDR2 is SYDVKM. CDR3 sequence (DNA): TGTGCCAGCAGCTTCGACCCGACAGGTGGCGTTCTCGAGCAGTACTTC. Its protein is CASSFDPTGGVLEQYF.

The J gene is TRBJ1-1, the V gene TRBV18; possibly TRBD1 for D (6 bases). There are 12 residues in the CDR3. Germline CDR1 is KGHSH and CDR2 is LQKENI. Trimming took off 8 bases at V and 6 bases at J, with 13 bases between the two ends. DNA of the CDR3: TGTGCCAGCACGTCACAGGGCTCTGAAGCTTTCTTT. It yields the protein CASTSQGSEAFF.

This clone was seen a handful of times. V gene TRBV5-6 combines with J gene TRBJ1-2; 7 positions match TRBD1. The CDR3 sequence is 13 residues long. The junction had 6 bases not matched to a gene; V was cut back by 8 bases and J by 2 bases. Germline CDR1 is SGHDT and CDR2 is YYEEEE. The CDR3 nucleotides read TGTGCCAGTACTTGGGACAGAAACTATGGCTACACCTTC. Protein: CASTWDRNYGYTF.

The gene calls are TRBV18 and TRBJ1-1; D uncertain. CDR3 length: 12 amino acids. V was clipped by 6 bases and J by 11 bases, with 16 bases between them. The V gene's germline CDR1 is KGHSH and CDR2 LQKENI. CDR3 amino acids: CASSPGGEEAFF. CDR3 nucleotide sequence: TGTGCCAGCTCTCCGGGAGGTGAGGAGGCTTTCTTT.

This chain's CDR3 is CASSLTDTQYF. CDR3 DNA: TGTGCCAGTAGCCTCACAGATACGCAGTATTTT. The chain is built from TRBV19 and TRBJ2-3; D gene uncertain. Trimming took 6 bases from V and 2 from J, leaving 3 bases between them. This CDR3 region has 11 residues. Germline V gives CDR1 LNHDA, CDR2 SQIVND (reference sequence).

The rearrangement links TRBV18 to TRBJ2-5, with 11 bases that match TRBD2. CDR3 length: 19 amino acids. J gave up 7 bases and V 1 base, and 17 bases lay outside the gene matches. CDR1 and CDR2 from the germline V gene are KGHSH and LQKENI. The chain's CDR3 is CASSPQNSGRARSFGTQYF. The CDR3 region has the DNA TGTGCCAGCTCACCACAAAATAGCGGGAGGGCCCGTTCTTTTGGGACCCAGTACTTC.

In its sample, this clone was seen a few times. The chain links TRBV6-1 to TRBJ1-1; D may be TRBD1 (5 bases). From germline, CDR1 is MNHNS and CDR2 SASEGT. The germline V and J ends were trimmed by 4 bases and 0 bases, with 12 bases remaining between them. CDR3 length equals 15 residues. CDR3 sequence reads: CASSGQAGMNTEAFF. The CDR3 bases are TGTGCCAGCAGTGGCCAGGCAGGGATGAACACTGAAGCTTTCTTT.

This clone was picked up one time. V and J are TRBV7-2 and TRBJ2-7, with D unresolved. The V and J ends lost 2 bases and 5 bases respectively, with 4 bases between them. The CDR3 has 11 residues. Germline V CDR1 and CDR2: SGHTA, FQGNSA. Written as DNA, the CDR3 is TGTGCCAGCAGCTTAAAGGACGAGCAGTACTTC. Translated, it gives CASSLKDEQYF.